Detailed here is one TCR beta chain. These data belong to a study of T-cell memory formation after mild COVID-19. TCRdb re-analysed the 5' RACE reads in MiXCR, keeping a single row per CDR3 protein. This sample carries around 450,000 distinct CDR3 sequences, roughly 20% of them seen once, and the ten largest clones take 8.4%. The CDR3 runs to 14 residues. The V end was cut by 5 bases, the J end by 5 bases, with 14 bases between. The V gene's germline CDR1 is SGHAT and CDR2 FQNNGV. The TCR comes from an adult woman who had mild COVID-19 (a few samples of this study predate the infection). Cell type and time point are not known. The J gene is TRBJ2-3, the V gene TRBV11-2, with a tentative D call TRBD2 (5 bases). The specimen was PBMCs or a T cell subset sorted from them (not recorded which). This CDR3 reads CASSIEGWGDTQYF. The CDR3 region has the DNA TGTGCCAGCAGCATCGAGGGTTGGGGAGATACGCAGTATTTT.